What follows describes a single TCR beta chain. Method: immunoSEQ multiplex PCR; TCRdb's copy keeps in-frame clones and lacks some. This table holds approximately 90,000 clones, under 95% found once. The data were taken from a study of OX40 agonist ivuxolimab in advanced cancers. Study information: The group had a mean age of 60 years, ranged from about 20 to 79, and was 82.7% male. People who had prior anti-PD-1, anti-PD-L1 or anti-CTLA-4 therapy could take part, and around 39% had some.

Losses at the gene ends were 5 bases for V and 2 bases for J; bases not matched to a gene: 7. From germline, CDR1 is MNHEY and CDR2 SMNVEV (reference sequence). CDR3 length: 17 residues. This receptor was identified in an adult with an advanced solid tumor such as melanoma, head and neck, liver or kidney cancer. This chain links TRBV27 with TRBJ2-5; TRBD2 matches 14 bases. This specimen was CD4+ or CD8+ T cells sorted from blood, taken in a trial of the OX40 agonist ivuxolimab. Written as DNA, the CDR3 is TGTGCCAGCAGTCCAGGGACTAGCGGGAGCCATCAAGAGACCCAGTACTTC. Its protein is CASSPGTSGSHQETQYF.